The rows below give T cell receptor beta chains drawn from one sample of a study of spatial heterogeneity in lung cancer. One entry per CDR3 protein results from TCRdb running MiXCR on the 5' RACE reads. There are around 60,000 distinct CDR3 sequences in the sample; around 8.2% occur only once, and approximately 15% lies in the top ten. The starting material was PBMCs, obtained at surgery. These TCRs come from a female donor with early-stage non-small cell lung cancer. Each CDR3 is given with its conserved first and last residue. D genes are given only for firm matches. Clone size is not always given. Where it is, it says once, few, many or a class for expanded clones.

DNA: TGTGCCAGCAGCTTACAGGCCCCCAGGGCGAACACCGGGGAGCTGTTTTTT
CDR3: CASSLQAPRANTGELFF
D: .
size: .
V: TRBV7-2
J: TRBJ2-2

DNA: TGCAGCGTTGAAGAGTCAGGTGGAAATGAAAAACTGTTTTTT
CDR3: CSVEESGGNEKLFF
D: .
size: many
V: TRBV29-1
J: TRBJ1-4

DNA: TGTGCCAGCAGTCTACCCCGGGGCAGGCAAGAGACCCAGTACTTC
CDR3: CASSLPRGRQETQYF
D: .
size: few
V: TRBV28
J: TRBJ2-5

DNA: TGCGCCAGCAGCTTGGCTCGGGACGGGGAAGCTTTCTTT
CDR3: CASSLARDGEAFF
D: .
size: many
V: TRBV5-1
J: TRBJ1-1

DNA: TGTGCCAGCATTCAGCGAACGAACACCGGGGAGCTGTTTTTT
CDR3: CASIQRTNTGELFF
D: .
size: .
V: TRBV2
J: TRBJ2-2

DNA: TGCAGCGTACAGGGAAGAGGGGTGAACACTGAAGCTTTCTTT
CDR3: CSVQGRGVNTEAFF
D: .
size: .
V: TRBV29-1
J: TRBJ1-1

DNA: TGTGCCAGCAGCCAAGCTCCCCAGGGGACACCCCTCCACTTT
CDR3: CASSQAPQGTPLHF
D: .
size: .
V: TRBV3-1
J: TRBJ1-6

DNA: TGTGCCAGCAGTTTAGAGGGCTTCCCAGGGGATACGCAGTATTTT
CDR3: CASSLEGFPGDTQYF
D: .
size: many
V: TRBV27
J: TRBJ2-3

DNA: TGTGCCAGCGGAGCAGGCAATCAGCCCCAGCATTTT
CDR3: CASGAGNQPQHF
D: .
size: .
V: TRBV28
J: TRBJ1-5

DNA: TGTGCCAGCAGTACAGATCCCGGGGCCCCAAGCGACACCGGGGAGCTGTTTTTT
CDR3: CASSTDPGAPSDTGELFF
D: .
size: .
V: TRBV27
J: TRBJ2-2

DNA: TGTGCCAGCTCACCATTAGAGGTTGCGAACACTGAAGCTTTCTTT
CDR3: CASSPLEVANTEAFF
D: .
size: few
V: TRBV18
J: TRBJ1-1

DNA: TGTGCCATCAGTGAGATGAGGGGGAATCAGCCCCAGCATTTT
CDR3: CAISEMRGNQPQHF
D: .
size: few
V: TRBV10-3
J: TRBJ1-5